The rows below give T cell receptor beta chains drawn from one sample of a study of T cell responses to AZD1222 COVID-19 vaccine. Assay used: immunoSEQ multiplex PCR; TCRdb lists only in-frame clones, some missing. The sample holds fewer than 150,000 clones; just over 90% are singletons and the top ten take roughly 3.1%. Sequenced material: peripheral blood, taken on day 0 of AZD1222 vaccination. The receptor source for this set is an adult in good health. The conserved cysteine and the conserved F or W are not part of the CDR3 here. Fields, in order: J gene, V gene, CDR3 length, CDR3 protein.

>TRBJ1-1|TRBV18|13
ASLFTRQGSAEAF
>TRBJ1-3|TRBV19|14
ASSTEDRLSGNTIY
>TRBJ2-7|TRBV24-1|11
ATSDAGTYEQY
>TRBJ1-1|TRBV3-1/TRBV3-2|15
ASSQEACDPLNTEAF
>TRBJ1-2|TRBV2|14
ASSASVGQGDYGYT
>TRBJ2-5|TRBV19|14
ASSRRGPGTWETQY
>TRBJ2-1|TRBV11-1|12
ASSPGQGRYEQF
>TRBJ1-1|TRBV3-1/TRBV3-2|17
ASSHLLDRGHEMNTEAF
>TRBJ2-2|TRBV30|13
AWRETGSSTGELF
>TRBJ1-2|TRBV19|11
ACRGRENYGYT
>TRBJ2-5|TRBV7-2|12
ASSLNRAVETQY
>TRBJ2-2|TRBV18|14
ASSPRDRVNTGELF
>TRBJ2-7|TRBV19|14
ASSIVSEPPPYEQY
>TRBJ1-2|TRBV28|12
ASSVGTGTRGYT
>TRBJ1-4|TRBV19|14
ASADRGRNFNEKLF
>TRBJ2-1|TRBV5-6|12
ASSFVGAFNEQF
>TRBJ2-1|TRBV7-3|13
ASSRSGSSYNEQF
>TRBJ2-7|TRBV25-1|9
ASSENYEQY
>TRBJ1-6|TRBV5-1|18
ASSLRTQTVTDSYNSPLH
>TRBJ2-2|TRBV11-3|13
ASSLSGTSPGELF
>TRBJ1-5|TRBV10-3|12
AISENQGNQPQH
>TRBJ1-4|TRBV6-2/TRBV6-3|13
ASSSAGTDNEKLF
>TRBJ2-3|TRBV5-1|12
ASSPSSSTDTQY
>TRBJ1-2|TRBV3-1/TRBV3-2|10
ASSQDGRGYT
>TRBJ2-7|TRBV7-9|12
ASSLTGAPGEQY
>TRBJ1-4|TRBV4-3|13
ASSQDSGTNEKLF
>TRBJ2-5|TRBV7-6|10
ASSLADETQY
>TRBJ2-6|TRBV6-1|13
ASSGARAGANVLT
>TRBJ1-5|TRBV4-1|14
ASSRAQGLDNQPQH
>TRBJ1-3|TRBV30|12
AWDVGTEAGHIY
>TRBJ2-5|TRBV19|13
ASRPHLDREETQY
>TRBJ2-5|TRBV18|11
ASSPAPQETQY
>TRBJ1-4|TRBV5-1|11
ASSPDRWEKLF
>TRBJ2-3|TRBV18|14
ASSPLARASTDTQY
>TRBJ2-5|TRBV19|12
ASRPGGSGETQY
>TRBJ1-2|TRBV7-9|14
ASITVRQKGGHGYT
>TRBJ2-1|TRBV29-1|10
SVGYAYNEQF
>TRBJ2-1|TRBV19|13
ASLTVGQGPERQF
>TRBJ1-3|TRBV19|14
ASSNGQGDGGNTIY
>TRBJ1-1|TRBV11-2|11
ASSLDLHTEAF
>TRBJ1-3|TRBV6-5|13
ASSLGGAGGNTIY
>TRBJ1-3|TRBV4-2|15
ASSQGGGRLSGNTIY